This T cell receptor beta chain was captured in a study of OX40 agonist ivuxolimab in advanced cancers. Study overall: Patients receiving dose escalation had hepatocellular carcinoma, melanoma, renal cell or head and neck cancer.

Overall study findings and caveats: Antigen specificity of clonally expanded peripheral T cells was not established. Expanded clones were, on average, more numerous among CD8+ T cells than CD4+.

Only in-frame clones appear in the TCRdb table, and some are missing; sequencing was by immunoSEQ multiplex PCR. The table lists more than 15,000 clones, around four fifths of them singletons. This clone was counted a few times. Its antigen is not known. The trim removed 6 bases at V and 5 bases at J, leaving 9 bases unmatched. CDR3 size: 14 residues. Germline lookup yields CDR1 MDHEN and CDR2 SYDVKM. The chain employs TRBV28 and TRBJ2-7; TRBD2 agrees at 8 bases. Sequenced material: CD4+ or CD8+ T cells sorted from blood, taken in a trial of the OX40 agonist ivuxolimab. This TCR derives from an adult with an advanced solid tumor such as melanoma, head and neck, liver or kidney cancer. In nucleotides, the CDR3 is TGTGCCAGCAGCTCATCGCGGGGGGCGAACGAGCAGTACTTC. Amino acids: CASSSSRGANEQYF.